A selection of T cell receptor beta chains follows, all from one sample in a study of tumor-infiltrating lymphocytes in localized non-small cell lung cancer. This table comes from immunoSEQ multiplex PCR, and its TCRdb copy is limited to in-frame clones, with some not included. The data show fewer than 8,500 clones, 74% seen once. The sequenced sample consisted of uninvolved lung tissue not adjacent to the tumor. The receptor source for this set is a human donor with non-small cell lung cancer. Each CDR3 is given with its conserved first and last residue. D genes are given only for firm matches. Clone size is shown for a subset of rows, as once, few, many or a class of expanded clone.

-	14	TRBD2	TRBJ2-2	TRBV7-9	CASSSSGNTGELFF	TGTGCCAGCAGCTCTAGCGGGAACACCGGGGAGCTGTTTTTT
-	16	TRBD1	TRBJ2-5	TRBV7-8	CASSTRQGVSGETQYF	TGTGCCAGCAGCACCAGACAGGGGGTGAGCGGAGAGACCCAGTACTTC
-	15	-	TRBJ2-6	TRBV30	CARLTGSSGANVLTF	TGTGCCCGGCTAACCGGCAGCTCTGGGGCCAACGTCCTGACTTTC
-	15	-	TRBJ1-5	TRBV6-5	CASSQQWGGNQPQHF	TGTGCCAGCAGTCAACAGTGGGGCGGCAATCAGCCCCAGCATTTT
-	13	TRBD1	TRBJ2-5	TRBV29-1	CSVERSGGETQYF	TGCAGCGTTGAAAGGTCAGGGGGAGAGACCCAGTACTTC
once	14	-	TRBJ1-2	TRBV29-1	CSVRSLDSPYGYTF	TGCAGCGTGAGGAGCTTGGACAGCCCTTATGGCTACACCTTC
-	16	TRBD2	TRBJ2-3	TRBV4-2	CASSQESSGITDTQYF	TGTGCCAGCAGCCAAGAATCCAGCGGGATCACAGATACGCAGTATTTT
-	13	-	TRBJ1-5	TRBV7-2	CASRSGSNQPQHF	TGTGCCAGCAGGTCCGGGAGCAATCAGCCCCAGCATTTT
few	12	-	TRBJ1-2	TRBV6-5	CASSWGNYGYTF	TGTGCCAGCAGTTGGGGCAACTATGGCTACACCTTC
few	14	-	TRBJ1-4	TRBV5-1	CASSLSGSTEKLFF	TGCGCCAGCAGCTTGTCCGGCAGCACTGAAAAACTGTTTTTT
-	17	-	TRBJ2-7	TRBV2	CASSEALSNTRIYEQYF	TGTGCCAGCAGTGAAGCGCTGTCCAACACAAGGATCTACGAGCAGTACTTC
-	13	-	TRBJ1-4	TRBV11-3	CASSFRGDEKLFF	TGTGCCAGCAGCTTCCGAGGCGATGAAAAACTGTTTTTT
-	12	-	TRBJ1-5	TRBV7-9	CASSLDNQPQHF	TGTGCCAGCAGCTTAGATAATCAGCCTCAGCATTTT
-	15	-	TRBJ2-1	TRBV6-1	CASSTEGHTYNEQFF	TGTGCCAGCAGCACCGAGGGACATACTTACAATGAGCAGTTCTTC
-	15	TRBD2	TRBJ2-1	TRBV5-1	CASSSTSGGTNEQFF	TGCGCCAGCAGCTCGACTAGCGGGGGGACCAATGAGCAGTTCTTC
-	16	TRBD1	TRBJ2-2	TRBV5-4	CASSLAQGANTGELFF	TGTGCCAGCAGCTTGGCCCAGGGGGCGAACACCGGGGAGCTGTTTTTT
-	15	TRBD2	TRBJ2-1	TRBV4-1	CASRRLGLPSNEQFF	TGCGCCAGCAGACGGTTGGGACTACCCTCAAATGAGCAGTTCTTC
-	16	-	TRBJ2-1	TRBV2	CASSEGGGTLYNEQFF	TGTGCCAGCAGTGAAGGAGGGGGGACCCTATACAATGAGCAGTTCTTC
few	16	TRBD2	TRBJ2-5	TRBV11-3	CASSLAGSSGRQTQYF	TGTGCCAGCAGCTTAGCTGGTTCTAGCGGGAGGCAGACCCAGTACTTC
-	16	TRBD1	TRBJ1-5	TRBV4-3	CASSQDRGTGPSPQHF	TGCGCCAGCAGCCAAGACCGGGGGACAGGGCCTTCCCCCCAGCATTTT
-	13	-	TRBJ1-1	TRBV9	CASSGGTNTEAFF	TGTGCCAGCAGCGGGGGGACGAACACTGAAGCTTTCTTT
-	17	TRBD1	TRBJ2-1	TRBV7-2	CASSLVATRQGADEQFF	TGTGCCAGCAGCTTAGTTGCTACGCGACAGGGGGCGGATGAGCAGTTCTTC
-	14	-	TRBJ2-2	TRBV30	CAWSRGAFTGELFF	TGTGCCTGGAGTCGGGGGGCCTTCACCGGGGAGCTGTTTTTT
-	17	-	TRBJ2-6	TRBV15	CATSREGANSGANVLTF	TGTGCCACCAGCAGAGAGGGAGCCAACTCTGGGGCCAACGTCCTGACTTTC
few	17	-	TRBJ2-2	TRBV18	CASSSRPDSSNTGELFF	TGTGCCAGCTCATCCCGACCAGACAGCTCGAACACCGGGGAGCTGTTTTTT
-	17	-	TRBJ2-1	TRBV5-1	CASSLSVQRSSYNEQFF	TGCGCCAGCAGCTTGTCGGTTCAGCGGAGCTCCTACAATGAGCAGTTCTTC
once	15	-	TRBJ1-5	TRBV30	CAWSSGLLSNQPQHF	TGTGCCTGGAGTTCAGGACTCCTTAGCAATCAGCCCCAGCATTTT
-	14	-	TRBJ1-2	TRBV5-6	CASSPDSRGYGYTF	TGTGCCAGCAGCCCTGACAGCCGGGGCTATGGCTACACCTTC
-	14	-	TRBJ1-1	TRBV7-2	CASSSRRVRGEAFF	TGTGCCAGCAGCTCCCGGAGGGTTAGGGGCGAAGCTTTCTTT
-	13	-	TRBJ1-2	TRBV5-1	CASSLRTEDGYTF	TGCGCCAGCAGCCTAAGGACAGAGGATGGCTACACCTTC
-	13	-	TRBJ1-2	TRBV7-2	CASSPRENYGYTF	TGTGCCAGCAGCCCTAGGGAGAACTATGGCTACACCTTC
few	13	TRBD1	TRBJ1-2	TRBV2	CASGTGGNYGYTF	TGTGCCAGCGGGACAGGGGGAAACTATGGCTACACCTTC
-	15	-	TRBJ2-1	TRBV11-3	CASSMDGSSYNEQFF	TGTGCCAGCAGCATGGACGGGAGCTCCTACAATGAGCAGTTCTTC
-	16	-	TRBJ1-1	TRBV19	CASSKGAAGENTEAFF	TGTGCCAGTAGTAAAGGAGCGGCAGGGGAGAACACTGAAGCTTTCTTT
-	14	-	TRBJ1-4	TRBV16	CASSQSPGDEKLFF	TGTGCCAGCAGCCAATCGCCAGGAGATGAAAAACTGTTTTTT
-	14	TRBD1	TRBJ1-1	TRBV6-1	CASRWTGEGTEAFF	TGTGCCAGCAGATGGACAGGGGAGGGGACTGAAGCTTTCTTT
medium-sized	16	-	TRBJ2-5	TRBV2	CASSGAEHLYQETQYF	TGTGCCAGCAGCGGAGCTGAACACTTGTACCAAGAGACCCAGTACTTC
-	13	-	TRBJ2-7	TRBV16	CASSRGPPGEQYF	TGTGCCAGCAGCCGCGGGCCGCCAGGTGAGCAGTACTTC
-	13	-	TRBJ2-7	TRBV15	CATSRASTSEQYF	TGTGCCACCAGCAGGGCCTCAACCTCCGAGCAGTACTTC
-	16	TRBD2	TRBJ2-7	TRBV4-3	CASSQEHPGGSYEQYF	TGCGCCAGCAGCCAAGAACATCCGGGAGGGTCCTACGAGCAGTACTTC
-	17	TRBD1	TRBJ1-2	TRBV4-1	CASSQGQFQGSIYGYTF	TGCGCCAGCAGCCAGGGACAGTTCCAGGGTTCGATCTATGGCTACACCTTC
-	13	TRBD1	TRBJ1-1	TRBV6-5	CASRKQGSTEAFF	TGTGCCAGCAGAAAACAGGGGAGCACTGAAGCTTTCTTT
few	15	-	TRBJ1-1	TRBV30	CAWSEGVKRGTEAFF	TGTGCCTGGAGTGAGGGGGTCAAGAGGGGCACTGAAGCTTTCTTT
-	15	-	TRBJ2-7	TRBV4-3	CASSQDRGQTYEQYF	TGCGCCAGCAGCCAAGATCGCGGACAGACCTACGAGCAGTACTTC
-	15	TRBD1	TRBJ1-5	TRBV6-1	CASDRGGDSNQPQHF	TGTGCCAGTGATAGAGGGGGCGATAGCAATCAGCCCCAGCATTTT
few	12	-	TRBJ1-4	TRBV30	CAWSVREGKLFF	TGTGCCTGGAGTGTACGGGAGGGAAAACTGTTTTTT
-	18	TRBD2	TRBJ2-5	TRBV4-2	CASSQDLSGGAMKETQYF	TGTGCCAGCAGCCAAGATCTTAGCGGGGGAGCCATGAAAGAGACCCAGTACTTC
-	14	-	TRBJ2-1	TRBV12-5	CASGLSGVPNEQFF	TGTGCTAGTGGCCTATCCGGGGTTCCTAATGAGCAGTTCTTC
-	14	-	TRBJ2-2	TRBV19	CASSPGRVAGELFF	TGTGCCAGTAGTCCGGGAAGGGTGGCCGGGGAGCTGTTTTTT
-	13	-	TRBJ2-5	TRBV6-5	CASTSGGPETQYF	TGTGCCAGCACCTCTGGGGGTCCGGAGACCCAGTACTTC
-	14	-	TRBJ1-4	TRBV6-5	CASSYSATNEKLFF	TGTGCCAGCAGTTACTCTGCAACTAATGAAAAACTGTTTTTT
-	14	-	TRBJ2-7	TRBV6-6	CASSTTGMPYEQYF	TGTGCCAGCAGTACAACAGGGATGCCCTACGAGCAGTACTTC
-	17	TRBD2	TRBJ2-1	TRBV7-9	CASSLVGGTRPYNEQFF	TGTGCCAGCAGCTTAGTTGGGGGGACTAGACCCTACAATGAGCAGTTCTTC